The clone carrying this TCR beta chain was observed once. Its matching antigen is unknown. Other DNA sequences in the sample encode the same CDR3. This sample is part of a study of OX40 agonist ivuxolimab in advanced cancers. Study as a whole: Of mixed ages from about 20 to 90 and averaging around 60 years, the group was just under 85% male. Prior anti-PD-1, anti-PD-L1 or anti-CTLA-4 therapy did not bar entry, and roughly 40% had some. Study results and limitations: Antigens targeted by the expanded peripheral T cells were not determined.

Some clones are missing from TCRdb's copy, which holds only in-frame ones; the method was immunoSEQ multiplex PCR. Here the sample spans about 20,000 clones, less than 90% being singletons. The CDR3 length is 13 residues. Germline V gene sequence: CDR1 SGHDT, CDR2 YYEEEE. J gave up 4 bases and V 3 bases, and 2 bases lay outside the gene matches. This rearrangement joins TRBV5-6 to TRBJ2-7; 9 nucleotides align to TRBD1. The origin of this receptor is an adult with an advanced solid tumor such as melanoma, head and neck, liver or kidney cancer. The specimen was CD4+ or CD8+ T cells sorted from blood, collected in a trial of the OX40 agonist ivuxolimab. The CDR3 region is CASSSGQGYEQYF. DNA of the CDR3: TGTGCCAGCAGCTCGGGACAGGGATACGAGCAGTACTTC.